A selection of T cell receptor beta chains follows, all from one sample in a study of blood T cell repertoires in COVID-19. Clones were read by immunoSEQ multiplex PCR, and TCRdb kept only the in-frame ones, dropping some. In the table there are more than 95,000 clones, over 55% of which are singletons. The material sequenced was peripheral blood. All receptors derive from a woman in her 70s with acute or convalescent COVID-19. CDR3s include the opening cysteine and the closing phenylalanine or tryptophan. A D gene is named only where the DNA matches it firmly. Only part of the rows carry a size: once, few, many, or a class if the clone is expanded.

>-|-|TRBJ2-7|TRBV7-8
CASSLDRGTFYEQYF
TGTGCCAGCAGCTTAGACCGAGGGACTTTCTACGAGCAGTACTTC
>few|TRBD1|TRBJ2-7|TRBV10-3
CAISVGTGATEQYF
TGTGCCATCAGTGTTGGGACAGGGGCTACCGAGCAGTACTTC
>-|-|TRBJ2-7|TRBV5-1
CASSLVASAISYEQYF
TGCGCCAGCAGCTTGGTGGCTAGCGCAATTTCCTACGAGCAGTACTTC
>-|TRBD2|TRBJ2-5|TRBV7-2
CASSPDGGRDRVTQYF
TGTGCCAGCAGCCCGGACGGGGGGAGAGACCGGGTGACCCAGTACTTC
>few|TRBD1|TRBJ2-7|TRBV11-2
CASSEPGQKTYEQYF
TGTGCCAGCAGCGAACCGGGACAGAAGACCTACGAGCAGTACTTC
>few|TRBD1|TRBJ1-1|TRBV18
CASSGDRSMNTEAFF
TGTGCCAGCTCAGGGGACAGGTCCATGAACACTGAAGCTTTCTTT
>-|TRBD1|TRBJ2-7|TRBV2
CASRRTPGQGNEQYF
TGTGCCAGCCGTCGTACACCGGGACAGGGTAACGAGCAGTACTTC
>-|-|TRBJ2-4|TRBV7-2
CASSPGLAKNIQYF
TGTGCCAGCAGCCCAGGGTTAGCCAAAAACATTCAGTACTTC
>-|TRBD2|TRBJ2-3|TRBV5-8
CASSYKRGSSTDTQYF
TGTGCCAGCAGCTATAAGCGGGGTTCTAGCACAGATACGCAGTATTTT
>once|-|TRBJ1-6|TRBV7-8
CASSLGQRNSPLHF
TGTGCCAGCAGCTTAGGACAGCGTAATTCACCCCTCCACTTT
>-|-|TRBJ2-6|TRBV6-2/TRBV6-3
CASSSGYSGANVLTF
TGTGCCAGCAGTTCAGGCTACTCTGGGGCCAACGTCCTGACTTTC
>-|-|TRBJ2-7|TRBV11-2
CASARDSRKQYF
TGTGCCAGCGCCCGGGACTCCCGCAAGCAGTACTTC
>few|TRBD1|TRBJ2-7|TRBV5-1
CASSLGQGATYEQYF
TGCGCCAGCAGCTTGGGACAGGGGGCTACCTACGAGCAGTACTTC
>many|-|TRBJ1-5|TRBV2
CASSPDTAGNQPQHF
TGTGCCAGCAGTCCGGACACCGCCGGCAATCAGCCCCAGCATTTT
>-|-|TRBJ1-2|TRBV4-3
CASSQDEGLGGYTF
TGCGCCAGCAGCCAAGATGAGGGCTTGGGTGGCTACACCTTC